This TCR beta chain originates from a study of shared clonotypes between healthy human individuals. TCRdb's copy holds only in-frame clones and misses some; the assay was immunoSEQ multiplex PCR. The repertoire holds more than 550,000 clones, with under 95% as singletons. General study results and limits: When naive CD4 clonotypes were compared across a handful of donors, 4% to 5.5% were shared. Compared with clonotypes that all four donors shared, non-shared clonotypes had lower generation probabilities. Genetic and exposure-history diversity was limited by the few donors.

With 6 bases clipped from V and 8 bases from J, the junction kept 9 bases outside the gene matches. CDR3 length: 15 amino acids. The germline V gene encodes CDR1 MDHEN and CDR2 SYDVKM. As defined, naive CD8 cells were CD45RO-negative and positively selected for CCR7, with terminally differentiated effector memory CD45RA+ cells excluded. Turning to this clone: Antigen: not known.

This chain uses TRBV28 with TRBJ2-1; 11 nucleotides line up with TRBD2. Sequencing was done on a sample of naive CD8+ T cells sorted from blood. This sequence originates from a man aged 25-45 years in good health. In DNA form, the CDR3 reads TGTGCCAGCAGGATACTAGCGGGAGATAGGGATGAGCAGTTCTTC. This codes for CASRILAGDRDEQFF.